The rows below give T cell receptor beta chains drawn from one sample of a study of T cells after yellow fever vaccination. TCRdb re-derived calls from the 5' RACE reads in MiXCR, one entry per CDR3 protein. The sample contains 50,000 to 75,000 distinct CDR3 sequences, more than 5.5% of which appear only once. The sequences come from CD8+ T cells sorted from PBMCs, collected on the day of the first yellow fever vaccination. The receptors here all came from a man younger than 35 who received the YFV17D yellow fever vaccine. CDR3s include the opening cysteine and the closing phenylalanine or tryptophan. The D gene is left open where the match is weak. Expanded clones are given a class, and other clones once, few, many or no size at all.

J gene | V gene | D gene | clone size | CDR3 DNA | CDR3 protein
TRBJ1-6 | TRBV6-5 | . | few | TGTGCCAGCAGTTTCATGGGACGCCGATCACCCCTCCACTTT | CASSFMGRRSPLHF
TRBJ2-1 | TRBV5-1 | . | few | TGCGCCAGCAGCTTGGCAGGGGCCCCCTACAATGAGCAGTTCTTC | CASSLAGAPYNEQFF
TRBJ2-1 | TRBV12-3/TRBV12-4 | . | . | TGTGCCAGCAGTTTGTATCTAGTCAATGAGCAGTTCTTC | CASSLYLVNEQFF
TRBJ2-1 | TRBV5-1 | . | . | TGCGCCAGCAGCTTGGGACCAGCGGGCTCCTACAATGAGCAGTTCTTC | CASSLGPAGSYNEQFF
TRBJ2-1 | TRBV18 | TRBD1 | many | TGTGCCAGCTCACTTAATCAGGGGGCGAAGTACAATGAGCAGTTCTTC | CASSLNQGAKYNEQFF
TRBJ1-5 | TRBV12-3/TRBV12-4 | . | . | TGTGCCAGCAGACCTACAAGGGGCGGCAATCAGCCCCAGCATTTT | CASRPTRGGNQPQHF
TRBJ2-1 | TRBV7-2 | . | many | TGTGCCAGCAGCTTGGGGGCTTCGGAGCAGTTCTTC | CASSLGASEQFF
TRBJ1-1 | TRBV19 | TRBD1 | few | TGTGCAGCAGTACAGGGGCAGAACACTGAAGCTTTCTTT | CAAVQGQNTEAFF
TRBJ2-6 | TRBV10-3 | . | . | TGTGCCATCAGTGGTACGAAAGGGCTTGGGGCCAACGTCCTGACTTTC | CAISGTKGLGANVLTF
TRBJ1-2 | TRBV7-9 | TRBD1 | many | TGTGCCAGCAGCTTCGGGACAGGGAAGTGGAATGGCTACACCTTC | CASSFGTGKWNGYTF
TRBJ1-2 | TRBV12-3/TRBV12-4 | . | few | TGTGCCAGCAGTCGGACAGCATCCTATGGCTACACCTTC | CASSRTASYGYTF
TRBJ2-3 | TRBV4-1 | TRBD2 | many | TGCGCCAGCAGCCAAGAGACTAGCGGGGGGGTTACAGATACGCAGTATTTT | CASSQETSGGVTDTQYF
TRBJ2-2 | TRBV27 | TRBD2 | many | TGTGCCAGCAGTTTAGTCGGGGGGGCATATGGGGAGCTGTTTTTT | CASSLVGGAYGELFF
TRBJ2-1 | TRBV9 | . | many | TGCGCCAGCAGCGCGGGTGTTAATTCCTACAATGAGCAGTTCTTC | CASSAGVNSYNEQFF
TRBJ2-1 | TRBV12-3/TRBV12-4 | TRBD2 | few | TGTGCCAGCAGTTTAGGGCTAGCGGTTGAGCAGTTCTTC | CASSLGLAVEQFF
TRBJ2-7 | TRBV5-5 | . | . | TGTGCCAGCAGCTTGGCAGGGTTCTACGAGCAGTACTTC | CASSLAGFYEQYF
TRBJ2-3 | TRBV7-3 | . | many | TGTGCCAGCAGCTTAATGATACCAGATACGCAGTATTTT | CASSLMIPDTQYF
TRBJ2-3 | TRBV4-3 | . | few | TGCGCCAGCAGCCAAAGGTCAGGAGGACTTCTGGACACAGATACGCAGTATTTT | CASSQRSGGLLDTDTQYF
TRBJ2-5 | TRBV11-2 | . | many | TGTGCCGGCTCACAGTGGGAGCAGCAAGAGACCCAGTACTTC | CAGSQWEQQETQYF
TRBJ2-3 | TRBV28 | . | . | TGTGCCAGCAGTGTGGCAGGGCGCACAGATACGCAGTATTTT | CASSVAGRTDTQYF
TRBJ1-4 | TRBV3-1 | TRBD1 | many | TGTGCCAGCAGCCAAGTCTTGGGGGACAGGGGGACGAAGGAAAAACTGTTTTTT | CASSQVLGDRGTKEKLFF
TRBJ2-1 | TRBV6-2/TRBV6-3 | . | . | TGTGCCAGCAGTTACTCCCCGGGATTTGCCTACAATGAGCAGTTCTTC | CASSYSPGFAYNEQFF
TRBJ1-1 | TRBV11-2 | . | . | TGTGCCAGCAGCCACCCGAGGCCTGAAGCTTTCTTT | CASSHPRPEAFF
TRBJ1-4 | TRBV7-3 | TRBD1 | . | TGTGCCAGCCCCCGGGACAGGGGCGCAACTAATGAAAAACTGTTTTTT | CASPRDRGATNEKLFF
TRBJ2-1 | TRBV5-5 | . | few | TGTGCCAGCAGCTTGTTGGGACCTCAGCAGTTCTTC | CASSLLGPQQFF
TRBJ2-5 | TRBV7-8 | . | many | TGTGCCAGCAATACGCTTAAACGCCGCGGGACCCAGTACTTC | CASNTLKRRGTQYF
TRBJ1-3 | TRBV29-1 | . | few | TGCAGCGGGCAACAGGGCTCTGGAAACACCATATATTTT | CSGQQGSGNTIYF
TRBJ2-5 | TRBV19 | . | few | TGTGCCAGTAGTGCCACACAGGGTTCGCGAGAGACCCAGTACTTC | CASSATQGSRETQYF
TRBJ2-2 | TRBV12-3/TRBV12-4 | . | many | TGTGCCAGCAGTTTAGTAGGGAACACCGGGGAGCTGTTTTTT | CASSLVGNTGELFF
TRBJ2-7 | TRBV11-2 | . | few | TGTGCCAGCAGTTACGGGACATACTACGAGCAGTACTTC | CASSYGTYYEQYF
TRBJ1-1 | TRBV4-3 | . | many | TGCGCCAGCAGCCAAGATTGGGGGGGTAAACTTCCTGAAGCTTTCTTT | CASSQDWGGKLPEAFF